The 22 T cell receptor beta chains listed next were all sequenced from one sample in a study of control samples from healthy donors and cancer patients. Using immunoSEQ multiplex PCR, the repertoire was profiled, and TCRdb retains in-frame clones only, with some absent. The sample has tens of thousands of clones; around four fifths are singletons. Sequenced: blood. The receptor set was obtained from a man between 25 and 39 years old in good health.

This chain connects TRBV6-5 to TRBJ1-2; no reliable D call. The CDR3 has 15 residues. Germline V gives CDR1 MNHEY, CDR2 SVGAGI. Trimming pared 6 bases from V and 3 bases from J, leaving 17 bases between. CDR3 nucleotide sequence: TGTGCCAGCAGGAAAAGGGCCTCATTGGACTATGGCTACACCTTC. It yields the protein CASRKRASLDYGYTF.

V gene TRBV7-2 combines with J gene TRBJ2-5; D is undetermined. Trimming cost V 5 bases and J 2 bases, with 6 bases left between them. Per germline, CDR1 SGHTA and CDR2 FQGNSA. CDR3 size: 12 residues. CDR3 sequence reads: CASSPRQETQYF. In DNA, the CDR3 is TGTGCCAGCAGCCCACGTCAAGAGACCCAGTACTTC.

CDR3 DNA: TGTGCCAGCAGCGTAGAGGGGGACGATTACAATGAGCAGTTCTTC. Residues: CASSVEGDDYNEQFF. The chain couples TRBV9 to TRBJ2-1; D might be TRBD1 (6 bases). The CDR3 loop spans 15 amino acids. The V gene lost 0 bases and the J gene lost 4 bases, with 11 bases spanning the gap. Germline lookup yields CDR1 SGDLS and CDR2 YYNGEE.

CDR3 DNA sequence: TGCGCCAGCAGCTTAACGGGACAGGTGTTCGAGCAGTACTTC. Translation gives CASSLTGQVFEQYF. The chain uses TRBV5-1 and TRBJ2-7; 8 bases line up with TRBD1. This CDR3 region has 14 residues. J gave up 6 bases and V 2 bases, and 7 bases lay outside the gene matches. Germline CDR1 SGHRS, CDR2 YFSETQ. The full variable domain, rest sourced from reference TRBV5-1 and TRBJ2-7, is KAGVTQTPRYLIKTRGQQVTLSCSPISGHRSVSWYQQTPGQGLQFLFEYFSETQRNKGNFPGRFSGRQFSNSRSEMNVSTLELGDSALYLCASSLTGQVFEQYFGPGTRLTVT.

The chain is built from TRBV5-5 and TRBJ2-2, with D maybe TRBD2 (6 bases). Trimming cost V 0 bases and J 2 bases, with 11 bases left between them. There are 16 residues in the CDR3. The germline CDR1 and CDR2 sequences are SGHKS and YYEKEE (reference sequence). Here the CDR3 reads CASSLVGDLNTGELFF. Written as DNA, the CDR3 is TGTGCCAGCAGCTTGGTCGGGGACTTAAACACCGGGGAGCTGTTTTTT.

This sequence joins TRBV6-2 or TRBV6-3 and TRBJ1-5, with D possibly being TRBD1 (6 bases). The V gene's germline CDR1 is MNHEY and CDR2 SVGEGT. The ends were cut back, 6 bases at V and 0 bases at J, with 15 bases in the middle. The CDR3 runs 16 residues. The CDR3 DNA is TGTGCCAGCAGCCGGACAGCGCCTTATAGCAATCAGCCCCAGCATTTT. This gives the protein CASSRTAPYSNQPQHF.

The V gene is TRBV9, the J gene TRBJ2-2; 7 bases agree with TRBD1. With V trimmed by 0 bases and J by 0 bases, 5 bases remained unmatched. The CDR3 is 17 residues long. Germline lookup yields CDR1 SGDLS and CDR2 YYNGEE. DNA for the CDR3: TGTGCCAGCAGCGTAGGGACAGGTAGTCCGAACACCGGGGAGCTGTTTTTT. Translation gives CASSVGTGSPNTGELFF.

This chain uses TRBV7-2 with TRBJ2-5, with D uncertain. This CDR3 is 13 amino acids long. CDR1 is SGHTA and CDR2 is FQGNSA in the germline V gene. V lost 2 bases to trimming and J lost 2 bases, with 6 bases between them. The CDR3 spells CASSLRPQETQYF. DNA of the CDR3: TGTGCCAGCAGCTTAAGGCCACAAGAGACCCAGTACTTC.

The V and J genes are TRBV2 and TRBJ2-2, with D tentatively TRBD2 (6 bases). CDR1 SNHLY and CDR2 FYNNEI come from the germline V gene. The V gene lost 6 bases and the J gene lost 2 bases, with 13 bases spanning the gap. This CDR3 spans 15 amino acids. The CDR3 protein is CASSPGLVNTGELFF. DNA of the CDR3: TGTGCCAGCAGCCCGGGACTGGTAAACACCGGGGAGCTGTTTTTT.

V and J are TRBV5-4 and TRBJ1-6; D gene ambiguous. The ends were cut back, 4 bases at V and 4 bases at J, with 15 bases in the middle. Germline CDR1 is SGHNT and CDR2 is YYREEE (reference sequence). There are 16 residues in the CDR3. The CDR3 sequence is CASSPDRARYNSPLHF. For the CDR3, the DNA is TGTGCCAGCAGCCCTGATAGGGCTCGGTATAATTCACCCCTCCACTTT.

This chain links TRBV2 with TRBJ2-7, with 9 bases lining up with TRBD1. V shed 9 bases, J shed 2 bases, and the junction held 8 bases outside the gene matches. The CDR3 spans 14 residues. Germline V lookup: CDR1 SNHLY, CDR2 FYNNEI. The CDR3 here is CASNYRGQTYEQYF. The CDR3 nucleotides are TGTGCCAGTAACTACAGGGGGCAGACCTACGAGCAGTACTTC. Looking up the rest from reference TRBV2 and TRBJ2-7 gives the full variable domain: EPEVTQTPSHQVTQMGQEVILRCVPISNHLYFYWYRQILGQKVEFLVSFYNNEISEKSEIFDDQFSVERPDGSNFTLKIRSTKLEDSAMYFCASNYRGQTYEQYFGPGTRLTVT.

This sequence joins TRBV6-6 and TRBJ1-2; the match to TRBD1 covers 9 bases. CDR3 length: 14 residues. J was trimmed by 2 bases and V by 7 bases; bases with no gene match: 5. Per germline, CDR1 MNHNY and CDR2 SVGAGI (reference sequence). In DNA, the CDR3 is TGTGCCAGCAATACCGGGACAGGGAACTATGGCTACACCTTC. The encoded protein is CASNTGTGNYGYTF.

This chain connects TRBV5-1 to TRBJ1-1; D ambiguous. The CDR3 length is 14 residues. Between the trimmed V and J ends, which lost 5 bases and 1 base, there was a span of 12 bases. Germline assignment: CDR1 SGHRS and CDR2 YFSETQ. The CDR3 DNA is TGCGCCAGCAGAAGGATGAGTGAGAACACTGAAGCTTTCTTT. Its translation: CASRRMSENTEAFF.

The CDR3 sequence is CASSWTGTSVHEQFF. DNA for the CDR3: TGTGCCAGCAGCTGGACCGGGACTAGCGTCCATGAGCAGTTCTTC. The chain links TRBV7-9 to TRBJ2-1; TRBD2 aligns across 10 bases. The CDR3 totals 15 residues. The junction had 8 bases not matched to a gene; V was cut back by 4 bases and J by 8 bases. Germline CDR1 and CDR2: SEHNR and FQNEAQ (reference sequence).

The V gene is TRBV9, the J gene TRBJ1-2, with TRBD1 as a possible D gene (5 bases). This CDR3 has 14 residues. Trimming cost V 0 bases and J 4 bases, with 10 bases left between them. Germline lookup yields CDR1 SGDLS and CDR2 YYNGEE. The CDR3 sequence is CASSVGGDGYGYTF. The DNA of the CDR3 is TGTGCCAGCAGCGTAGGAGGGGACGGCTATGGCTACACCTTC.

This sequence joins TRBV15 and TRBJ1-1, with D possibly being TRBD1 (6 bases). The CDR3 contains 16 residues. Germline CDR1 LNHNV, CDR2 YYDKDF (reference sequence). V lost 1 base and J 1 base, leaving 13 bases between the germline ends. The CDR3 reads CATSRGIRTENTEAFF. In DNA form, the CDR3 reads TGTGCCACCAGCAGAGGGATAAGGACAGAGAACACTGAAGCTTTCTTT.

This clone has a single count. J is TRBJ1-2 and V is TRBV9; D call uncertain. This CDR3 region has 13 residues. The ends were cut back, 4 bases at V and 6 bases at J, with 13 bases in the middle. Germline V CDR1 and CDR2: SGDLS, YYNGEE. The CDR3 DNA is TGTGCCAGCAGCTCCGCGGGCGTTCATGGCTACACCTTC. This codes for CASSSAGVHGYTF.

This chain uses TRBV30 with TRBJ2-5; D is undetermined. This CDR3 is built from 14 residues. From germline, CDR1 is GTSNPN and CDR2 SVGIG (reference sequence). V was shortened by 2 bases and J by 1 base, with 11 bases between the two germline ends. The CDR3 sequence: CAWSNAGTQETQYF. DNA of the CDR3: TGTGCCTGGAGTAACGCCGGCACCCAAGAGACCCAGTACTTC.

The chain is built from TRBV19 and TRBJ2-1; 10 bases map to TRBD1. Germline CDR1 is LNHDA and CDR2 is SQIVND (reference sequence). This CDR3 is built from 14 residues. The junction had 9 bases not matched to a gene; V was cut back by 8 bases and J by 8 bases. In DNA, the CDR3 is TGTGCCAGTCGGGACAGGGGAATTTCAGATGAGCAGTTCTTC. Its translation is CASRDRGISDEQFF.

CDR3 DNA: TGTGCCAGCACTCCCCTGGGGAGCAATCAGCCCCAGCATTTT. It codes for CASTPLGSNQPQHF. This chain connects TRBV6-5 to TRBJ1-5, with D unresolved. The CDR3 is 14 residues long. The germline gives CDR1 MNHEY, CDR2 SVGAGI. V was shortened by 7 bases and J by 1 base, with 11 bases between the two germline ends.

The J gene is TRBJ2-1, the V gene TRBV3-1 (or the pseudogene TRBV3-2); D unclear. CDR1 and CDR2 (germline): LGHDT, YNNKEL (reference sequence). This CDR3 has 15 amino acids. Trimming shortened V by 0 bases and J by 6 bases, and 12 bases separated the two germline ends. The CDR3 reads CASSQDATDFNEQFF. The CDR3 DNA reads as TGTGCCAGCAGCCAAGATGCAACAGATTTCAATGAGCAGTTCTTC.

The chain carries TRBV5-4 and TRBJ2-5, with 12 nucleotides matching TRBD1. Germline loops: CDR1 SGHNT, CDR2 YYREEE (reference sequence). V trimming: 1 base; J trimming: 4 bases; junction bases outside the gene matches: 5. CDR3 size: 16 residues. This CDR3 reads CASSLTGTGGTETQYF. CDR3 DNA sequence: TGTGCCAGCAGCTTGACAGGGACAGGGGGCACAGAGACCCAGTACTTC. The whole variable domain, filled in from reference TRBV5-4 and TRBJ2-5, reads ETGVTQSPTHLIKTRGQQVTLRCSSQSGHNTVSWYQQALGQGPQFIFQYYREEENGRGNFPPRFSGLQFPNYSSELNVNALELDDSALYLCASSLTGTGGTETQYFGPGTRLLVL.